Below are 20 T cell receptor beta chains sequenced from a single sample in a study of cytomegalovirus exposure and HLA in healthy donors. PCR amplification relied on 60 Vbeta primers (plus 13 Jbeta primers). The assay was immunoSEQ multiplex PCR, and TCRdb's table has in-frame clones only and misses some. Of roughly 180,000 clones in the sample, roughly 88% were seen once. The source material was PBMCs. These receptors all stem from a man aged 18 to 30 in good health and CMV-seropositive.

This clone was found once. The chain links TRBV19 to TRBJ1-4; D not certain. CDR1 is LNHDA and CDR2 is SQIVND in the germline V gene (reference sequence). The V gene lost 3 bases and the J gene lost 0 bases, with 14 bases spanning the gap. The CDR3 is 17 amino acids. CDR3 residues: CASSMLGGPATNEKLFF. The DNA for the CDR3 is TGTGCCAGTAGTATGCTTGGCGGGCCTGCAACTAATGAAAAACTGTTTTTT.

The CDR3 loop is CASSLQGRGNIQYF. The CDR3 region has the DNA TGTGCCAGCAGTTTACAGGGGAGAGGAAACATTCAGTACTTC. This sequence joins TRBV6-5 and TRBJ2-4; TRBD1 aligns across 7 bases. CDR3 length: 14 residues. With V trimmed by 4 bases and J by 6 bases, 6 bases remained unmatched. Germline V CDR1 and CDR2: MNHEY, SVGAGI.

This chain joins TRBV7-2 and TRBJ2-7; D is uncertain. CDR3 size: 12 residues. With 4 bases removed from V and 0 bases from J, the gap between germline ends came to 4 bases. Germline V gene sequence: CDR1 SGHTA, CDR2 FQGNSA. This chain's CDR3 is CASSYSSYEQYF. In DNA form, the CDR3 reads TGTGCCAGCAGCTATAGCTCCTACGAGCAGTACTTC.

V usage is TRBV6-1 and J usage is TRBJ2-3; D unresolved. The germline gives CDR1 MNHNS, CDR2 SASEGT. The CDR3 is 14 amino acids. V shed 2 bases and J shed 4 bases, with 10 bases lying between them. The CDR3 is CASSESLLSDTQYF. The CDR3 nucleotides are TGTGCCAGCAGTGAATCCCTACTTTCAGATACGCAGTATTTT.

The chain couples TRBV6-6 to TRBJ2-7; 9 bases match TRBD1. The V gene's germline CDR1 is MNHNY and CDR2 SVGAGI (reference sequence). The V gene end was trimmed by 2 bases and the J gene end by 0 bases; junction bases not matched to a gene: 5. This CDR3 comprises 16 residues. The CDR3 here is CASSYPGTGSSYEQYF. Here the CDR3 DNA reads TGTGCCAGCAGTTACCCCGGGACAGGGTCCTCCTACGAGCAGTACTTC.

This clone was counted only a few times. The chain is built from TRBV2 and TRBJ2-7; 9 nucleotides align to TRBD1. CDR1 is SNHLY and CDR2 is FYNNEI in the germline V gene. V dropped 5 bases and J dropped 5; count of bases not matched to a gene: 4. CDR3 size: 13 residues. The CDR3 is CASSLTGGHEQYF. The CDR3 bases are TGTGCCAGCAGTCTGACAGGGGGTCACGAGCAGTACTTC. The full variable domain, rest sourced from reference TRBV2 and TRBJ2-7, is EPEVTQTPSHQVTQMGQEVILRCVPISNHLYFYWYRQILGQKVEFLVSFYNNEISEKSEIFDDQFSVERPDGSNFTLKIRSTKLEDSAMYFCASSLTGGHEQYFGPGTRLTVT.

The J gene is TRBJ2-5, the V gene TRBV11-3; D is perhaps TRBD2 (5 bases). The CDR3 runs 14 residues. Trimming pared 5 bases from V and 5 bases from J, leaving 15 bases between. Germline CDR1 reads SGHNT; CDR2 reads YENEEA. The CDR3 DNA sequence: TGTGCCAGCAGCCCTGGGCGGGCAGAGGAGACCCAGTACTTC. Protein sequence: CASSPGRAEETQYF.

V and J are TRBV6-5 and TRBJ1-5; TRBD1 agrees at 9 bases. Germline loops: CDR1 MNHEY, CDR2 SVGAGI. The CDR3 totals 16 residues. Trimming at V came to 0 bases and at J to 8 bases, leaving 8 bases not matched to a gene. CDR3 sequence: CASSYSGGTGWEPQHF. CDR3 coding DNA: TGTGCCAGCAGTTACTCCGGCGGGACAGGGTGGGAGCCCCAGCATTTT.

The chain has TRBV27 and TRBJ1-6; 7 positions agree with TRBD1. The CDR3 consists of 14 residues. Germline loops: CDR1 MNHEY, CDR2 SMNVEV (reference sequence). The V segment lost 4 bases and the J segment 8 bases; nucleotides outside the gene matches: 5. The CDR3 DNA follows: TGTGCCAGCAGTTCTTACAGGGGTGATTCACCCCTCCACTTT. This translates into CASSSYRGDSPLHF.

The rearrangement joins TRBV6-5 to TRBJ2-1, with TRBD2 as a possible D gene (5 bases). CDR3 size: 14 residues. V was trimmed by 6 bases and J by 9 bases, leaving 18 bases between them. Looked up from germline, CDR1 is MNHEY and CDR2 is SVGAGI. The CDR3 reads CASSPEAAIIEQFF. In DNA, the CDR3 is TGTGCCAGCAGCCCGGAGGCCGCAATCATTGAGCAGTTCTTC.

This chain connects TRBV5-8 to TRBJ1-3; D is perhaps TRBD1 (5 bases). Trimming shortened V by 3 bases and J by 3 bases, and 10 bases separated the two germline ends. CDR1 SGHTS and CDR2 YDEGEE come from the germline V gene. The CDR3 has 14 amino acids. Written as DNA, the CDR3 is TGTGCCAGCAGCTCCGACAGTTATGGAAACACCATATATTTT. This translates into CASSSDSYGNTIYF.

This clone was found a few times. CDR3 nucleotide sequence: TGTGCCAGCAGTTACTCCAGGGTAAAAGAGCAGTACTTC. Its translation is CASSYSRVKEQYF. This sequence joins TRBV6-5 and TRBJ2-7, with a possible D match to TRBD1 (5 bases). In germline, CDR1 is MNHEY, CDR2 SVGAGI. V was cut by 0 bases and J by 7 bases, with 10 bases left in between. The CDR3 sequence is 13 residues long.

Only a few counts were recorded for this clone. This chain connects TRBV4-3 to TRBJ2-2, with D unresolved. This CDR3 contains 12 residues. Germline CDR1 reads LGHNA; CDR2 reads YSLEER. V lost 0 bases to trimming and J lost 7 bases, with 3 bases between them. CDR3 coding DNA: TGCGCCAGCAGCCAAGATCTCGGGGAGCTGTTTTTT. The encoded protein is CASSQDLGELFF.

The chain has TRBV18 and TRBJ1-6; D is unclear. In germline, CDR1 is KGHSH, CDR2 LQKENI. Trimming cost V 3 bases and J 9 bases, with 12 bases left between them. The CDR3 covers 14 residues. The CDR3 protein is CASSPPDFGSPLHF. The CDR3 nucleotides read TGTGCCAGCTCACCGCCCGACTTTGGTTCACCCCTCCACTTT.

The chain has TRBV5-1 and TRBJ1-5; possibly TRBD1 for D (5 bases). V dropped 0 bases and J dropped 2 bases, with 9 bases sitting between them. The germline gives CDR1 SGHRS, CDR2 YFSETQ. The CDR3 is 15 amino acids. DNA of the CDR3: TGCGCCAGCAGCTTGGAGTCGGGGGGCAATCAGCCCCAGCATTTT. It is translated as CASSLESGGNQPQHF. The variable domain in full, completed from reference TRBV5-1 and TRBJ1-5, reads KAGVTQTPRYLIKTRGQQVTLSCSPISGHRSVSWYQQTPGQGLQFLFEYFSETQRNKGNFPGRFSGRQFSNSRSEMNVSTLELGDSALYLCASSLESGGNQPQHFGDGTRLSIL.

V usage is TRBV7-8 and J usage is TRBJ2-5; D remains ambiguous. This CDR3 is built from 12 residues. Germline CDR1 is SGHVS and CDR2 is FQNEAQ. V gave up 5 bases and J gave up 1 base, with 5 bases separating them. As DNA, the CDR3 is TGTGCCAGCAGCCCCCTCCAAGAGACCCAGTACTTC. It yields the protein CASSPLQETQYF.

Of note for this clone: The germline gene is not matched at one end of the junction; a read error may be the cause. The CDR3 loop reads CASSPQRNTEAFF. The CDR3, as DNA: TGCGCCAGCAGCCCCCAGCGGAACACTGAAGCTTTCTTT. This chain links TRBV13 with TRBJ1-1; D is unresolved. From germline, CDR1 is PRHDT and CDR2 FYEKMQ (reference sequence). This CDR3 region has 13 residues.

This clone was seen once. The chain combines TRBV4-3 with TRBJ2-5, with 7 bases that match TRBD2. The CDR3 covers 14 residues. The ends lost 0 bases at V and 4 bases at J; junction bases unmatched: 2. Germline lookup yields CDR1 LGHNA and CDR2 YSLEER. The CDR3 reads CASSQDRGVETQYF. CDR3 nucleotide sequence: TGCGCCAGCAGCCAAGATCGGGGGGTAGAGACCCAGTACTTC.

The chain has TRBV5-1 and TRBJ2-7; 7 nucleotides match TRBD2. The trim removed 1 base at V and 3 bases at J, leaving 7 bases unmatched. CDR1 and CDR2 (germline): SGHRS, YFSETQ. The CDR3 has 15 amino acids. In DNA, the CDR3 is TGCGCCAGCAGCTTGCGGTCTAGCGGAGACTACGAGCAGTACTTC. Translation: CASSLRSSGDYEQYF.

The V gene is TRBV9, the J gene TRBJ2-7; 14 bases are a match to TRBD2. Per the germline V gene, CDR1 is SGDLS and CDR2 is YYNGEE. This CDR3 contains 15 residues. With 0 bases clipped from V and 4 bases from J, the junction kept 0 bases outside the gene matches. The CDR3 DNA is TGTGCCAGCAGCGTAGGGACTAGCGGGGGGTACGAGCAGTACTTC. It specifies CASSVGTSGGYEQYF.